This T cell receptor beta chain was sequenced during a study of T and B cells in COVID-19 patients. Study overall: The recovered cohort's median age was 34 years, versus less than 70 years in active infection. The study's findings and limits: Few blood samples existed from mildly ill patients during symptoms or early in severe cases.

Each TRB amplification used about 220-500 ng of genomic DNA from blood. Judged by abundance, this clonotype is medium-sized (0.01 to 0.1%). Antigen: not known. Multiplex PCR with BIOMED2 TRB-A/B primer pools amplified TRB rearrangements. In TCRdb, the multiplex PCR reads were re-called with MiXCR into one record per CDR3 protein. The sample lists around 15,000 distinct CDR3 sequences, around 30% occurring once. The junction had 4 bases not matched to a gene; V was cut back by 10 bases and J by 0 bases. The germline V gene encodes CDR1 LNHDA and CDR2 SQIVND (reference sequence). The CDR3 totals 13 residues.

Sequenced: blood. The V gene is TRBV19, the J gene TRBJ2-3; 7 bases are a match to TRBD2. This sequence originates from a human donor who had recovered from COVID-19. The CDR3 protein is CATRGYSTDTQYF. CDR3 nucleotide sequence: TGTGCCACGCGGGGGTATAGCACAGATACGCAGTATTTT.